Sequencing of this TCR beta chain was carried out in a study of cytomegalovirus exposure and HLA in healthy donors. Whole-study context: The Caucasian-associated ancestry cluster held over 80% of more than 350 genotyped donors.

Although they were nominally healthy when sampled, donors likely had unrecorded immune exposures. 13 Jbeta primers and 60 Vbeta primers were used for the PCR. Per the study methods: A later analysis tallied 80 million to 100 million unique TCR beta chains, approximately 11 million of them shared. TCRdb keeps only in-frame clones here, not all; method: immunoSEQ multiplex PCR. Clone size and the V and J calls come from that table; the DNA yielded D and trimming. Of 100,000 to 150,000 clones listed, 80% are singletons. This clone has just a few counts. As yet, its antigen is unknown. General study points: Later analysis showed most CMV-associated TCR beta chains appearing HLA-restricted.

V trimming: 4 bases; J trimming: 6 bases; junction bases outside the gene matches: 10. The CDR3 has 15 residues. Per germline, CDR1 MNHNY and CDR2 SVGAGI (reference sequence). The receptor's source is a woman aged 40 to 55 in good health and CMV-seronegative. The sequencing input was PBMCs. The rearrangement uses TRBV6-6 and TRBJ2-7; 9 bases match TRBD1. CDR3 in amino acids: CASSSLGTGSREQYF. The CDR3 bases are TGTGCCAGCAGTTCATTAGGGACAGGGTCCCGCGAGCAGTACTTC.